Shown below are 22 T cell receptor beta chains from a single sample sequenced in a study of early T cells in non-severe SARS-CoV-2 infection. TCRdb used MiXCR to reprocess the 5' RACE reads, holding one entry per CDR3 protein. Altogether 80,000 to 95,000 distinct CDR3 sequences are present, roughly 14% being singletons, with the ten largest covering 0.45% to 0.75%. The sequenced material came from whole blood. The source of these receptors is an adult who was a healthcare worker with PCR-confirmed SARS-CoV-2 infection or an uninfected control (not recorded which).

Worth noting for this clonotype: Lacking the conserved final phenylalanine or tryptophan, this CDR3 likely reflects a read error. The chain has TRBV25-1 and TRBJ2-5; 7 bases match TRBD2. Germline-derived CDR1 and CDR2 are MGHDK and SYGVNS. V gave up 5 bases and J gave up 0 bases; unmatched junction bases: 12. The CDR3 runs to 17 residues. CDR3 DNA: TGTGCCAGCAGTAAAACCCCTTGGGGGGGGGACCAAGAGACCCAGTACTCC. Protein sequence: CASSKTPWGGDQETQYS.

The chain couples TRBV11-2 to TRBJ1-4; D may be TRBD1 (5 bases). The CDR3 runs to 15 residues. Germline loops: CDR1 SGHAT, CDR2 FQNNGV. V dropped 3 bases and J dropped 4 bases, with 12 bases sitting between them. The CDR3 here is CASSFVQGGNEKLFF. The CDR3 DNA sequence: TGTGCCAGCAGCTTTGTCCAGGGAGGTAATGAAAAACTGTTTTTT.

This sequence joins TRBV4-2 and TRBJ1-6; D gene ambiguous. This CDR3 contains 15 residues. Germline values: CDR1 LGHNA, CDR2 YNFKEQ. V was shortened by 1 base and J by 6 bases, with 10 bases between the two germline ends. In DNA, the CDR3 is TGTGCCAGCAGCCAAGCGGGAGCCACTAATTCACCCCTCCACTTT. Protein sequence: CASSQAGATNSPLHF.

A few counts support this clonotype. The V call is TRBV14, the J call TRBJ1-1; D is possibly TRBD1 (5 bases). The CDR3 is made up of 13 amino acids. Germline lookup yields CDR1 SGHDN and CDR2 FVKESK. Trimming removed 5 bases from V and 2 bases from J, with 9 bases in between. The CDR3 here is CASSKQVNTEAFF. CDR3 nucleotide sequence: TGTGCCAGCAGCAAACAGGTTAACACTGAAGCTTTCTTT.

In its sample, this clonotype was seen a few times. The rearrangement links TRBV6-1 to TRBJ1-6; D is possibly TRBD1 (5 bases). The V end was cut by 5 bases, the J end by 0 bases, with 11 bases between. Germline lookup yields CDR1 MNHNS and CDR2 SASEGT. CDR3 length: 16 residues. The CDR3 is CASSSDDSSYNSPLHF. As DNA, the CDR3 is TGTGCCAGCAGTTCTGACGACAGCTCCTATAATTCACCCCTCCACTTT.

The chain has TRBV5-6 and TRBJ1-5, with a possible D match to TRBD1 (6 bases). V was trimmed by 1 base and J by 1 base, leaving 24 bases between them. The CDR3 covers 20 residues. Per the germline V gene, CDR1 is SGHDT and CDR2 is YYEEEE. The CDR3 loop is CASSLSSSRGPEGSNQPQHF. In DNA form, the CDR3 reads TGTGCCAGCAGCTTGAGTTCCAGCAGGGGCCCCGAGGGAAGCAATCAGCCCCAGCATTTT.

This clonotype turned up a few times. The chain is built from TRBV2 and TRBJ2-3; maybe TRBD2 (5 bases). Looked up from germline, CDR1 is SNHLY and CDR2 is FYNNEI. V lost 8 bases to trimming and J lost 4 bases, with 10 bases between them. This CDR3 comprises 12 residues. CDR3 sequence: CASELGADTQYF. CDR3 sequence (DNA): TGTGCCAGCGAGTTGGGAGCAGATACGCAGTATTTT.

In its sample, this clonotype was seen a few times. This chain's CDR3 is CASGLRTTENEQFF. CDR3 DNA: TGTGCCAGCGGGCTACGGACTACGGAAAATGAGCAGTTCTTC. This sequence joins TRBV27 and TRBJ2-1, with a weak D call TRBD2 (6 bases). V lost 8 bases, J lost 7 bases, and 18 bases lay in between. The CDR3 contains 14 residues. CDR1 and CDR2 (germline): MNHEY, SMNVEV (reference sequence).

V is TRBV13 and J is TRBJ1-1; 7 bases align to TRBD1. J was trimmed by 0 bases and V by 5 bases; bases with no gene match: 9. CDR1 is PRHDT and CDR2 is FYEKMQ in the germline V gene (reference sequence). The length of the CDR3 is 16 residues. Here the CDR3 reads CASSATTTGLNTEAFF. CDR3 in DNA: TGTGCCAGCAGCGCCACTACGACAGGGTTGAACACTGAAGCTTTCTTT. Full variable domain (rest looked up from reference TRBV13 and TRBJ1-1): AAGVIQSPRHLIKEKRETATLKCYPIPRHDTVYWYQQGPGQDPQFLISFYEKMQSDKGSIPDRFSAQQFSDYHSELNMSSLELGDSALYFCASSATTTGLNTEAFFGQGTRLTVV.

The sample holds many counts of this clonotype. The chain links TRBV5-1 to TRBJ1-3; 8 nucleotides agree with TRBD1. The J segment lost 5 bases and the V segment lost 6 bases, leaving 13 bases of the junction unmatched. Per germline, CDR1 SGHRS and CDR2 YFSETQ. This CDR3 contains 16 residues. The CDR3 region is CASTEGDRLDRNTIYF. CDR3 bases: TGCGCCAGCACAGAAGGGGACAGGTTGGATCGAAACACCATATATTTT. Combining the CDR3 with reference TRBV5-1 and TRBJ1-3 gives the whole variable domain KAGVTQTPRYLIKTRGQQVTLSCSPISGHRSVSWYQQTPGQGLQFLFEYFSETQRNKGNFPGRFSGRQFSNSRSEMNVSTLELGDSALYLCASTEGDRLDRNTIYFGEGSWLTVV.

In this sample, this clonotype turned up a few times. V is TRBV3-1 and J is TRBJ1-1; D might be TRBD1 (5 bases). Germline V gives CDR1 LGHDT, CDR2 YNNKEL (reference sequence). The CDR3 is made up of 17 amino acids. V lost 2 bases, J lost 2 bases, and 18 bases lay in between. CDR3 nucleotides: TGTGCCAGCAGCCAAAGCCCTCTTCAGGGTACCAACACTGAAGCTTTCTTT. It yields the protein CASSQSPLQGTNTEAFF.

There are a few counts of this clonotype. The junction shows a germline mismatch at one end, possibly a read error. The chain employs TRBV12-3 or TRBV12-4 and TRBJ1-5; D is perhaps TRBD1 (5 bases). The CDR3 is made up of 16 amino acids. The CDR3 is CASSFSGALNNQPQLF. CDR3 nucleotides: TGTGCCAGCAGTTTTAGCGGGGCCCTGAACAATCAGCCCCAGCTTTTT.

The genes are TRBV2 and TRBJ1-4; D unresolved. V lost 4 bases to trimming and J lost 8 bases, with 11 bases between them. Germline CDR1 SNHLY, CDR2 FYNNEI. This CDR3 is 13 amino acids long. The DNA for the CDR3 is TGTGCCAGCAGTGCTGGGGAGGTGGAAAAACTGTTTTTT. It encodes CASSAGEVEKLFF.

This clonotype was detected only a few times. V is TRBV27 and J is TRBJ2-5; D perhaps matches TRBD2 (5 bases). The V end lost 4 bases, the J end lost 4 bases, and 19 bases lay between the germline ends. CDR3 length: 16 residues. Germline values: CDR1 MNHEY, CDR2 SMNVEV (reference sequence). CDR3 region: CASSSLSGISGETQYF. The CDR3 DNA reads as TGTGCCAGCAGTTCTCTATCCGGGATATCGGGAGAGACCCAGTACTTC.

This clonotype was counted ten times or more. This rearrangement joins TRBV18 to TRBJ1-6, with no clear D. CDR3 length equals 13 residues. V was trimmed by 2 bases and J by 8 bases, leaving 7 bases between them. Germline V gene sequence: CDR1 KGHSH, CDR2 LQKENI. The CDR3: CASSPGADSPLHF. CDR3 sequence (DNA): TGTGCCAGCTCACCAGGCGCGGATTCACCCCTCCACTTT.

This clonotype has a handful of counts. The chain joins TRBV3-1 to TRBJ2-3; TRBD2 matches at 7 bases. Trimming at V came to 0 bases and at J to 1 base, leaving 4 bases not matched to a gene. The CDR3 has 16 residues. The germline CDR1 and CDR2 sequences are LGHDT and YNNKEL (reference sequence). The DNA of the CDR3 is TGTGCCAGCAGCCAAGAGAGCGGGGTAGGCACAGATACGCAGTATTTT. It codes for CASSQESGVGTDTQYF.

The gene calls are TRBV18 and TRBJ2-3; D call uncertain. The ends were cut back, 0 bases at V and 0 bases at J, with 7 bases in the middle. This CDR3 region has 15 residues. The V gene's germline CDR1 is KGHSH and CDR2 LQKENI. The CDR3 reads CASSPPGPSTDTQYF. The CDR3 bases are TGTGCCAGCTCACCACCGGGTCCTAGCACAGATACGCAGTATTTT.

This clonotype was observed a handful of times. The V call is TRBV29-1, the J call TRBJ1-5; the D is unclear. This CDR3 has 13 amino acids. Germline CDR1 and CDR2: SQVTM and ANQGSEA. The V gene lost 2 bases and the J gene lost 5 bases, with 10 bases spanning the gap. Here the CDR3 reads CSVESDRDQPQHF. As DNA, the CDR3 is TGCAGCGTTGAATCCGACCGCGATCAGCCCCAGCATTTT.

The chain employs TRBV3-1 and TRBJ2-1, with D possibly matching TRBD2 (7 bases). The length of the CDR3 is 16 residues. Trimming removed 0 bases from V and 6 bases from J, with 15 bases in between. CDR1 LGHDT and CDR2 YNNKEL come from the germline V gene (reference sequence). In DNA, the CDR3 is TGTGCCAGCAGCCAAGAGCCGGGGGGCTTGGTCAATGAGCAGTTCTTC. Its translation: CASSQEPGGLVNEQFF.

The table lists this clonotype with a few counts. The V and J genes are TRBV20-1 and TRBJ2-5; the match to TRBD1 covers 7 bases. The trim removed 6 bases at V and 5 bases at J, leaving 6 bases unmatched. The length of the CDR3 is 12 residues. Germline V gives CDR1 DFQATT, CDR2 SNEGSKA (reference sequence). The CDR3 DNA sequence: TGCAGTGCCGTCAGCAGGGGGGAGACCCAGTACTTC. Residues: CSAVSRGETQYF.

The J gene is TRBJ1-2, the V gene TRBV11-2; D remains ambiguous. Trimming took off 7 bases at V and 3 bases at J, with 15 bases between the two ends. In germline, CDR1 is SGHAT, CDR2 FQNNGV. This CDR3 has 14 amino acids. CDR3 amino acids: CASNPSPGHYGYTF. In DNA form, the CDR3 reads TGTGCCAGCAACCCATCCCCCGGGCACTATGGCTACACCTTC.

This clonotype has ten or more counts. V and J are TRBV27 and TRBJ2-7; 14 positions agree with TRBD2. V shed 5 bases, J shed 3 bases, and the junction held 6 bases outside the gene matches. The CDR3 consists of 16 residues. The germline V gene encodes CDR1 MNHEY and CDR2 SMNVEV (reference sequence). CDR3 protein: CASSDGTSGGYYEQYV. CDR3 DNA: TGTGCCAGCAGTGACGGGACTAGCGGGGGCTACTACGAGCAGTACGTC.